The T cell receptor (beta chain) described here comes from a study of regulatory T cells in long-lasting Graves disease. The CDR3 extends over 15 amino acids. V lost 5 bases, J lost 0 bases, and 7 bases stayed unmatched. The germline CDR1 and CDR2 sequences are SGHRS and YFSETQ. Libraries of TCR beta came from iRepertoire HTBI primers plus Arm-PCR of CDR3 regions. TCRdb analysed the multiplex PCR reads with MiXCR anew, one entry per CDR3 protein. The sample lists 400,000 to 500,000 distinct CDR3 sequences, 13% to 15% occurring once. Regarding time point: newly diagnosed GD, antithyroid drugs for less than 3 months. With RNA extracted from PBMCs as input, the TCR library was made. This clonotype came up many times. The antigen is not known. Study conclusions and caveats: Since the sample size was small, accuracy may have been reduced.

The same sample was also used in a study of T cells in Graves' hyperthyroidism and ophthalmopathy. From that paper: The study used the HTBI primer set for a first-round RT-PCR of the TCR CDR3.

This rearrangement joins TRBV5-1 to TRBJ2-5, with 7 bases fitting TRBD1. The sequence came from a woman between 50 and 59 years old with Graves disease. Sequences were derived from peripheral blood mononuclear cells (PBMCs), sampled at new diagnosis, from a patient treated with antithyroid drugs. CDR3 sequence reads: CASRRSGTDQETQYF. The CDR3 DNA is TGCGCCAGCAGGAGGTCCGGGACAGACCAAGAGACCCAGTACTTC.